This T cell receptor (beta chain) is drawn from a study of PD-1 blockade in classical Hodgkin lymphoma. Study conclusions and caveats: Exclusion applied to patients who initiated nivolumab less than 1 year following ASCT.

Patients all relapsed after autologous stem cell transplantation, and there was variation in brentuximab vedotin exposure. Complete response, partial response or progressive disease were the best responses. Germline V gene lookup returns CDR1 MNHNS and CDR2 SASEGT. Trimming stripped 3 bases from V and 1 base from J, with 9 bases between. The CDR3 has 14 residues. Details on this clone: Its antigen is not identified.

Assay: immunoSEQ multiplex PCR; the TCRdb copy retains only in-frame clones and omits some. Of about 14,000 clones listed, 81% are singletons. The origin of this receptor is a human donor with classical Hodgkin lymphoma. The chain carries TRBV6-1 and TRBJ1-1; the D is unclear. Material: peripheral blood mononuclear cells (PBMCs), obtained at baseline. CDR3: CASSDVRRNTEAFF. For the CDR3, the DNA is TGTGCCAGCAGTGATGTTCGACGGAACACTGAAGCTTTCTTT.